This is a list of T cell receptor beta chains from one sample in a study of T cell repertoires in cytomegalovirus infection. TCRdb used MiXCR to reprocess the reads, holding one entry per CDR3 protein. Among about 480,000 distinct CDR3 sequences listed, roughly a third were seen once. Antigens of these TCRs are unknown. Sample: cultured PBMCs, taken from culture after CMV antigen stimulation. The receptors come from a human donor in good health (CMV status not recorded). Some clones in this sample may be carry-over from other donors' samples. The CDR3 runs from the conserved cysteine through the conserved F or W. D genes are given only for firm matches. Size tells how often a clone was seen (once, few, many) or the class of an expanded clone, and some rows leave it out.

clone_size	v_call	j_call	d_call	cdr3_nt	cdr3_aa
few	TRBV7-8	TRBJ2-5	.	TGTGCCAGCAGCTTATTTACCGGTCAAGAGACCCAGTACTTC	CASSLFTGQETQYF
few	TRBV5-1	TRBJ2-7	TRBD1	TGCGCCAGCAGCTCCAGACAGGGTATGACCTCCTACGAGCAGTACTTC	CASSSRQGMTSYEQYF
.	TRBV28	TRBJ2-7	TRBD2	TGTGCCACCCTAGCGGGAGAGAAACACGAGCAGTACTTC	CATLAGEKHEQYF
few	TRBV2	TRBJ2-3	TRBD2	TGTGCCAGCAGCTTACGTAGCGGGAGTGAAGATACGCAGTATTTT	CASSLRSGSEDTQYF
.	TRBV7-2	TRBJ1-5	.	TGTGCCAGCAGCTTAGACAGCCCCTATAGCAATCAGCCCCAGCATTTT	CASSLDSPYSNQPQHF
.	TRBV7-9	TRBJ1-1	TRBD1	TGTGCCAGCAGCTTAGGACCAGGGGGGTACGACACTGAAGCTTTCTTT	CASSLGPGGYDTEAFF
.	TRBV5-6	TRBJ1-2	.	TGTGCCAGCAGCCTACGGACGGCGGGGATGGTCTATGGCTACACCTTC	CASSLRTAGMVYGYTF
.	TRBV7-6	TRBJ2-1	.	TGTGCCAGCGACCGACTCGCCCAAAACAATGAGCAGTTCTTC	CASDRLAQNNEQFF
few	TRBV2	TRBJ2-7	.	TGTGCCAGCAGTTTTAAGGTTTCCTACGAGCAGTACTTC	CASSFKVSYEQYF
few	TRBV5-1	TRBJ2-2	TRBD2	TGCGCCAGCAGCTTGGGACTAGCGGGAGCCGGGGAGCTGTTTTTT	CASSLGLAGAGELFF
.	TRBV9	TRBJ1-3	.	TGTGCCAGCAGCTCGGTGAGATCTGGAAACACCATATATTTT	CASSSVRSGNTIYF
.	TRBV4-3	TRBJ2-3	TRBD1	TGCGTCAGCAGCCAGGAACTACAGGGGGCGGCAGATACGCAGTATTTT	CVSSQELQGAADTQYF
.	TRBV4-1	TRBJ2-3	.	TGCGCCAGCAGCCAAGATACAACGGGTTACCTAAGAGATACGCAGTATTTT	CASSQDTTGYLRDTQYF
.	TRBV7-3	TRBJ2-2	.	TGTGCCAGCAGCTTAAGCCGGGATTCCACCGGGGAGCTGTTTTTT	CASSLSRDSTGELFF
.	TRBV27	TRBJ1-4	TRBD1	TGTGCCAGCAGTCGATGGCAGGGACAGGGGAATGAAAAACTGTTTTTT	CASSRWQGQGNEKLFF
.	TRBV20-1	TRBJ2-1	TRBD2	TGCAGTGCTTACTACACCGGGGGGGCTAGCGGGAGGCTCCGGACAGAGCAGTTCTTC	CSAYYTGGASGRLRTEQFF
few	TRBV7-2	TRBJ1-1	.	TGTGCCAGCAGCCCTGGACAGCTTACGACTGAAGCTTTCTTT	CASSPGQLTTEAFF
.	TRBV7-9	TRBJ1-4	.	TGTGCCAGCAGCCCGTACCCGTTCTCAACTAATGAAAAACTGTTTTTT	CASSPYPFSTNEKLFF
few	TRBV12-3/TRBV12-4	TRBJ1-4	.	TGTGCCAGCAGTACCCGGGGGGGCAGGGCCAATGAAAAACTGTTTTTT	CASSTRGGRANEKLFF
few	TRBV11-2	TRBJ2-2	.	TGTGCCACCAACATTGCAGGGGTCACCGGGGAGCTGTTTTTT	CATNIAGVTGELFF
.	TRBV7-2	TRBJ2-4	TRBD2	TGTGCCAGCAGCTTAGGGACTAGCGGGGGAAAAAACATTCAGTACTTC	CASSLGTSGGKNIQYF
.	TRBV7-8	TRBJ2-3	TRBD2	TGTGCCAGCAGCGCTGGGACTAGCCGACTCACAGATACGCAGTATTTT	CASSAGTSRLTDTQYF
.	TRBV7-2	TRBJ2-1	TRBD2	TGTGCCAGCAGCAAGAACCGGGACTACATATACAATGAGCAGTTCTTC	CASSKNRDYIYNEQFF
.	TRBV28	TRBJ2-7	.	TGTGCCAGCAGTTTTAGAAGGGAGCGGCAGTACTTC	CASSFRRERQYF
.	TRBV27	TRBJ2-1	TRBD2	TGTGCCAGCAGTTTACTTGGTGTCGGGAGGCTCTCCAATGAGCAGTTCTTC	CASSLLGVGRLSNEQFF
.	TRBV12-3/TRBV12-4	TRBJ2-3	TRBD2	TGTGCCAGCAGAGACCGGACTAGCGGGAGTATACATACGCAGTATTTT	CASRDRTSGSIHTQYF
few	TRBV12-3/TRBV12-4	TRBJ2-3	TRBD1	TGTGCCAGCAGTCCTCGGGACAGGGGCTACACAGATACGCAGTATTTT	CASSPRDRGYTDTQYF
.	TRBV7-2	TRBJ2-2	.	TGTGCCAGCAGCTTAGTAGGGGGAGATCCCACCGGGGAGCTGTTTTTT	CASSLVGGDPTGELFF
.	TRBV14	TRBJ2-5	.	TGTGCCAGCAGCCAAGATCTGAGGAAGACCCAGTACTTC	CASSQDLRKTQYF
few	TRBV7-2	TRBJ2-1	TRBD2	TGTGCCAGCAGCATTTCGAGACTAGCGGGGTACAATGAGCAGTTCTTC	CASSISRLAGYNEQFF
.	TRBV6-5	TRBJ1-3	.	TGTGCCAGCAGCGGAAGCCCGGGGGGCTCTGGAAACACCATATATTTT	CASSGSPGGSGNTIYF
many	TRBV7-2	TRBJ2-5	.	TGTGCCAGCAGCTTGAGCAGGGTTCAAGAGACCCAGTACTTC	CASSLSRVQETQYF
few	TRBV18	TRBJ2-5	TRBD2	TGTGCCAGCTCACCACCGGCGGGAGGGCGAGAGACCCAGTACTTC	CASSPPAGGRETQYF
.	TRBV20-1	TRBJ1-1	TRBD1	TGCAGTGCTAGACCCATCACAGGGGGCTACACTGAAGCTTTCTTT	CSARPITGGYTEAFF
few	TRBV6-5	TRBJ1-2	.	TGTGCCAGCTTGTCTTTTGAGGGGACCACCTATGGCTACACCTTC	CASLSFEGTTYGYTF
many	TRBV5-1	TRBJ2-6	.	TGCGCCAGCAGCTTGAGTCCGAGTCAGGAAGTCTCTGGGGCCAACGTCCTGACTTTC	CASSLSPSQEVSGANVLTF
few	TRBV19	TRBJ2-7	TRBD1	TGTGCCAGTAGTATCCCGGGACAGCCTTCCGAGCAGTACTTC	CASSIPGQPSEQYF
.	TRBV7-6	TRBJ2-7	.	TGTGCCAGCAGCTATGGGGTGGGGGGACCCTACGAGCAGTACTTC	CASSYGVGGPYEQYF
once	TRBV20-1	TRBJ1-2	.	TGCAGTGCTGGGAGCGAAGGCTACACCTTC	CSAGSEGYTF
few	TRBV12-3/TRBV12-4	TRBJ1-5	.	TGTGCCAGCAGTTTAAGACAGATTCAATATAGCAATCAGCCCCAGCATTTT	CASSLRQIQYSNQPQHF
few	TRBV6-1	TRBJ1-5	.	TGTGCCAGCAATACAGGGAAAAAGGGTGGTGGCAATCAGCCCCAGCATTTT	CASNTGKKGGGNQPQHF